The T cell receptor beta chain described here comes from a study of shared clonotypes between healthy human individuals. Here immunoSEQ multiplex PCR was the method, and the copy in TCRdb shows in-frame clones only, minus some. The repertoire holds about 2.5 million clones, with 85% to 95% as singletons. The V and J ends lost 6 bases and 5 bases respectively, with 13 bases between them. The length of the CDR3 is 13 residues. Germline CDR1 and CDR2: MDHEN and SYDVKM. This clonotype was obtained from a man aged 18 to 29 in good health. Some clones in this sample may be carry-over from other donors' samples. The sequenced sample consisted of naive CD4+ T cells from PBMCs. Documented subset: CD45RA+ positively selected. The chain has TRBV28 and TRBJ1-1; TRBD1 might be the D (5 bases). The CDR3 bases are TGTGCCAGCAGGGTTCAGGGAGGAACTGAAGCTTTCTTT. Translating it yields CASRVQGGTEAFF.